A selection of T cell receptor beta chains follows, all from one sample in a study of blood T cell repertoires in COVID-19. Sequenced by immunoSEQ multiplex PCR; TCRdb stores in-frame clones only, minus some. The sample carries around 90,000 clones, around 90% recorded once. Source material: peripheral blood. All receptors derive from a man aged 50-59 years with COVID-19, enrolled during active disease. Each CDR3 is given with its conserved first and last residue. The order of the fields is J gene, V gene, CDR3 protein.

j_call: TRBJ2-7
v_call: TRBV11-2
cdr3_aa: CASSLEVGTTYEQYF

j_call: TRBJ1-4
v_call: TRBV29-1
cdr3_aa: CSVSGYATNEKLFF

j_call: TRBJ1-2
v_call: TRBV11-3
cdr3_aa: CASSLVGLDRGLTDNYGYTF

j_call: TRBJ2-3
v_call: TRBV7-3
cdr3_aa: CASSSRGTRTDTQYF

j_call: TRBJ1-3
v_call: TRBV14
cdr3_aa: CASSPTYSGNTIYF

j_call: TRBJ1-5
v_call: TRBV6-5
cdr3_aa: CASRGTGGNQPQHF

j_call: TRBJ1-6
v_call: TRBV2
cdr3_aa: CASRGQVSYNSPLHF

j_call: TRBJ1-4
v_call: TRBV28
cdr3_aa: CASRRDRVSVDEKLFF

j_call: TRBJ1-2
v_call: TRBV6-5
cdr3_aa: CASSYRSSGQGNGYTF

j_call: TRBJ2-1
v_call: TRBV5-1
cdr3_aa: CASSLGRDNEQFF

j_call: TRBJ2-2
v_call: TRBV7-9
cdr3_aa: CASSPSTRNTGELFF

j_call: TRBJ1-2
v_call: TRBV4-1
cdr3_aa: CASSQDLGQGYGYTF

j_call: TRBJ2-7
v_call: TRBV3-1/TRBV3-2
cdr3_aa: CASSQDSGYFYEQYF

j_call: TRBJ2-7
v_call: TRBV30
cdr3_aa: CAWTKTGGSNEQYF

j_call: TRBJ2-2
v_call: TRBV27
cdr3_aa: CASSTPAVAGGNTGELFF